The 26 T cell receptor beta chains listed next were all sequenced from one sample in a study of T-cell reconstitution after alpha-beta-depleted transplantation in children. The TCRbeta library incorporated unique molecular identifiers. Using its own MiXCR run on the PCR reads, TCRdb lists one record per CDR3 protein. This table holds approximately 640,000 distinct CDR3 sequences, around 17% found once. Sequenced here: PBMCs from the stem cell graft donor, sampled from the stem cell graft. These receptors all stem from a human donor who donated a stem cell graft to a child with acute myeloid leukemia.

V is TRBV7-9 and J is TRBJ2-3; 7 bases map to TRBD2. V trimming: 5 bases; J trimming: 1 base; junction bases outside the gene matches: 9. Germline V CDR1 and CDR2: SEHNR, FQNEAQ (reference sequence). This CDR3 comprises 16 residues. The CDR3 sequence is CASSPDRDYGTDTQYF. CDR3 nucleotides: TGTGCCAGCAGCCCCGACCGGGACTATGGCACAGATACGCAGTATTTT. Drawing the rest from reference TRBV7-9 and TRBJ2-3, the complete variable domain is DTGVSQNPRHKITKRGQNVTFRCDPISEHNRLYWYRQTLGQGPEFLTYFQNEAQLEKSRLLSDRFSAERPKGSFSTLEIQRTEQGDSAMYLCASSPDRDYGTDTQYFGPGTRLTVL.

The V call is TRBV28, the J call TRBJ2-4, with 8 bases lining up with TRBD1. V lost 3 bases, J lost 3 bases, and 7 bases stayed unmatched. The CDR3 loop spans 16 amino acids. From germline, CDR1 is MDHEN and CDR2 SYDVKM. CDR3 region: CASSFSTGVDKNIQYF. The CDR3 DNA reads TGTGCCAGCAGTTTTTCGACAGGGGTGGACAAAAACATTCAGTACTTC.

In its sample, this clonotype was seen many times. V is TRBV12-3 or TRBV12-4 and J is TRBJ1-1; TRBD1 matches at 10 bases. This CDR3 has 14 residues. Trimming removed 5 bases from V and 7 bases from J; junction bases left unmatched: 7. The CDR3 reads CASSTTGGWGEAFF. CDR3 coding DNA: TGTGCCAGCAGTACGACAGGGGGCTGGGGTGAAGCTTTCTTT.

This clonotype occurred a few times. V and J are TRBV12-3 or TRBV12-4 and TRBJ1-1; no definite D call. This CDR3 contains 13 residues. The V and J ends lost 3 bases and 7 bases respectively, with 12 bases between them. The CDR3 DNA reads as TGTGCCAGCAGTTTGTTCGGCACTGTTGAAGCTTTCTTT. It is translated as CASSLFGTVEAFF.

The chain recombines TRBV11-2 with TRBJ2-1, with unresolved D. Germline CDR1 SGHAT, CDR2 FQNNGV. The CDR3 spans 15 residues. V gave up 4 bases and J gave up 0 bases, with 10 bases separating them. This CDR3 reads CASSSMISSYNEQFF. CDR3 DNA sequence: TGTGCCAGCAGCTCGATGATCAGCTCCTACAATGAGCAGTTCTTC.

This clonotype was seen a few times. The chain employs TRBV10-3 and TRBJ2-3; D possibly matches TRBD1 or TRBD2 (5 bases each). The germline V and J ends were trimmed by 2 bases and 2 bases, with 14 bases remaining between them. The CDR3 is made up of 16 amino acids. CDR1 is ENHRY, CDR2 SYGVKD, per germline. The CDR3 nucleotides read TGTGCCATCAGTGAGGGCAAGAGAGGGGACACAGATACGCAGTATTTT. This translates into CAISEGKRGDTDTQYF.

A few counts support this clonotype. The chain carries TRBV7-9 and TRBJ2-5; possible D gene TRBD2, 6 bases. Trimming cost V 1 base and J 9 bases, with 15 bases left between them. CDR3 length: 14 residues. Germline V gene sequence: CDR1 SEHNR, CDR2 FQNEAQ (reference sequence). The CDR3 DNA is TGTGCCAGCAGCTTAGTGTCGGACCCGGGGGCCCAGTACTTC. This codes for CASSLVSDPGAQYF.

This clonotype showed up many times. The rearrangement links TRBV10-2 to TRBJ1-6; TRBD1 is a possible D gene (6 bases). V was cut by 3 bases and J by 7 bases, with 10 bases left in between. CDR1 WSHSY and CDR2 SAAADI come from the germline V gene. This CDR3 has 14 amino acids. The DNA of the CDR3 is TGCGCCAGCAGTGACTGGACAGAGAATTCACCCCTCCACTTT. Translated: CASSDWTENSPLHF.

The J gene is TRBJ2-2, the V gene TRBV15; D possibly corresponds to TRBD1 (5 bases). The CDR3 length is 15 residues. The V gene's germline CDR1 is LNHNV and CDR2 YYDKDF (reference sequence). V was cut by 1 base and J by 1 base, with 7 bases left in between. The CDR3 coding sequence is TGTGCCACCAGCAGAGTTAGGGGGAACACCGGGGAGCTGTTTTTT. It yields the protein CATSRVRGNTGELFF. The whole variable domain, remainder taken from reference TRBV15 and TRBJ2-2, is DAMVIQNPRYQVTQFGKPVTLSCSQTLNHNVMYWYQQKSSQAPKLLFHYYDKDFNNEADTPDNFQSRRPNTSFCFLDIRSPGLGDTAMYLCATSRVRGNTGELFFGEGSRLTVL.

This clonotype was detected a few times. The chain recombines TRBV4-3 with TRBJ2-1, with D perhaps matching TRBD2 (5 bases). V was cut by 0 bases and J by 6 bases, with 15 bases left in between. Germline CDR1 reads LGHNA; CDR2 reads YSLEER. The CDR3 spans 16 residues. The CDR3 DNA reads TGCGCCAGCAGCCAAGATGCTAGCCCTAGATTCAATGAGCAGTTCTTC. Translation gives CASSQDASPRFNEQFF.

This clonotype was observed many times. The chain links TRBV6-1 to TRBJ1-5; D is possibly TRBD1 (6 bases). With 8 bases removed from V and 0 bases from J, the gap between germline ends came to 17 bases. CDR1 MNHNS and CDR2 SASEGT come from the germline V gene. This CDR3 has 16 residues. In nucleotides, the CDR3 is TGTGCCAGCCGAGGACAGTTAAGGAATAGCAATCAGCCCCAGCATTTT. Its translation is CASRGQLRNSNQPQHF.

Comments on this clonotype: A much larger clonotype is one base distant, so this may be a read error. Here the CDR3 omits its conserved ending phenylalanine or tryptophan, so a read error is the likely source. The J gene is TRBJ2-1, the V gene TRBV20-1; maybe TRBD1 (6 bases). This CDR3 contains 13 residues. Trimming took 3 bases from V and 5 from J, leaving 11 bases between them. Germline CDR1 and CDR2: DFQATT and SNEGSKA (reference sequence). The CDR3 DNA reads TGCAGTGCTAGCCTAGGACAGCACAATGAGCAGTTCTCC. Its translation: CSASLGQHNEQFS.

Many counts were recorded for this clonotype. V is TRBV6-5 and J is TRBJ2-1; 9 nucleotides line up with TRBD2. Trimming cost V 0 bases and J 6 bases; bases outside gene matches: 9. This CDR3 is built from 17 residues. Germline V lookup: CDR1 MNHEY, CDR2 SVGAGI. The CDR3 DNA reads as TGTGCCAGCAGTTACTCGGGGCGGGGGGGTTACGGCAATGAGCAGTTCTTC. Amino acid sequence: CASSYSGRGGYGNEQFF.

A few counts support this clonotype. The chain has TRBV10-3 and TRBJ2-3; 7 bases agree with TRBD1. The ends lost 9 bases at V and 5 bases at J; junction bases unmatched: 5. Germline CDR1 and CDR2: ENHRY and SYGVKD. The CDR3 extends over 12 amino acids. The CDR3 nucleotides are TGTGCCATAACAGGGGTCAAAGATACGCAGTATTTT. It translates to CAITGVKDTQYF.

This clonotype was counted ten times or more. The rearrangement links TRBV20-1 to TRBJ2-4, with a tentative D call TRBD2 (7 bases). The V end was cut by 0 bases, the J end by 15 bases, with 15 bases between. CDR3 length: 12 amino acids. CDR1 DFQATT and CDR2 SNEGSKA come from the germline V gene (reference sequence). CDR3 sequence (DNA): TGCAGTGCTAGAGATAAGCGGGACACTCCGTACTTC. It codes for CSARDKRDTPYF.

The chain links TRBV28 to TRBJ1-2; D gene ambiguous. CDR1 and CDR2 from the germline V gene are MDHEN and SYDVKM. V lost 3 bases and J 5 bases, leaving 19 bases between the germline ends. The length of the CDR3 is 16 residues. The CDR3 DNA is TGTGCCAGCAGTTTCTCGGACCGGTCCAGCATTTATGGCTACACCTTC. Protein sequence: CASSFSDRSSIYGYTF.

This clonotype was counted a few times. The V and J genes are TRBV29-1 and TRBJ2-6; TRBD1 matches 9 bases. Germline V gene data show CDR1 as SQVTM and CDR2 as ANQGSEA. V lost 4 bases to trimming and J lost 2 bases; unmatched junction nucleotides: 6. The CDR3 has 16 residues. The CDR3 spells CSVVGQGITGANVLTF. In DNA, the CDR3 is TGCAGCGTTGTGGGACAGGGTATTACTGGGGCCAACGTCCTGACTTTC.

The V gene is TRBV24-1, the J gene TRBJ2-3; the D gene could be TRBD1 or TRBD2 (5 bases each). Germline V gene lookup returns CDR1 KGHDR and CDR2 SFDVKD. The V and J ends lost 1 base and 3 bases respectively, with 10 bases between them. This CDR3 spans 15 amino acids. CDR3 bases: TGTGCCACCAGTGATTTCATAGGGACGACAGATACGCAGTATTTT. This sequence encodes CATSDFIGTTDTQYF.

This clonotype has ten or more counts. The genes are TRBV29-1 and TRBJ2-7, with TRBD1 matching 8 bases. J lost 9 bases, V lost 4 bases, and 5 bases had no gene match. Germline assignment: CDR1 SQVTM and CDR2 ANQGSEA. The CDR3 is 11 amino acids. The CDR3 DNA reads TGCAGCGTTGGAGGGGACAGGACGCAGTACTTC. Its protein product is CSVGGDRTQYF.

The CDR3 here is CASSVEGASTDTQYF. CDR3 coding DNA: TGTGCCAGCAGCGTAGAGGGGGCAAGCACAGATACGCAGTATTTT. The V gene is TRBV9, the J gene TRBJ2-3; the match to TRBD1 covers 7 bases. Germline lookup yields CDR1 SGDLS and CDR2 YYNGEE. The CDR3 consists of 15 residues. Trimming took 0 bases from V and 0 from J; bases not matched to a gene: 1.

This clonotype was picked up a small number of times. This sequence joins TRBV6-1 and TRBJ2-2, with 9 bases that match TRBD1. Germline V gene data show CDR1 as MNHNS and CDR2 as SASEGT. J lost 5 bases, V lost 8 bases, and 15 bases had no gene match. The CDR3 contains 17 residues. The DNA of the CDR3 is TGTGCCAGCTCACTAGCTCCGGGACAGGGACGGACCGGGGAGCTGTTTTTT. Amino acid sequence: CASSLAPGQGRTGELFF.

This clonotype was seen more than once but under ten times. A much larger clone lies a single base off, so this may be a read error. This chain joins TRBV20-1 and TRBJ2-5; TRBD2 matches at 11 bases. CDR3 length equals 17 residues. Germline V gene data show CDR1 as DFQATT and CDR2 as SNEGSKA (reference sequence). The CDR3 DNA follows: TGCTGTGCTAGTTGGCCAACTAGCGGGGGCACCCAAGAGACCCAGTACTTC. This gives the protein CCASWPTSGGTQETQYF.

The chain is built from TRBV15 and TRBJ1-1; possibly TRBD1 for D (6 bases). The CDR3 has 14 amino acids. From germline, CDR1 is LNHNV and CDR2 YYDKDF (reference sequence). V shed 0 bases and J shed 6 bases, with 11 bases lying between them. This chain's CDR3 is CATSRDEGVPEAFF. The CDR3 DNA reads as TGTGCCACCAGCAGAGATGAGGGGGTCCCTGAAGCTTTCTTT.

The CDR3 DNA follows: TGCGCCAGCAGCTTAGAAGGACCAACCCTGGGGGAGCAGTACTTC. This encodes CASSLEGPTLGEQYF. The chain employs TRBV5-1 and TRBJ2-7, with D uncertain. CDR1 is SGHRS, CDR2 YFSETQ, per germline. V gave up 2 bases and J gave up 7 bases, with 19 bases separating them. This CDR3 has 15 amino acids.

This clonotype was recorded at least ten times. The chain couples TRBV20-1 to TRBJ2-2; 9 bases match TRBD2. V dropped 2 bases and J dropped 1; count of bases not matched to a gene: 5. The germline V gene encodes CDR1 DFQATT and CDR2 SNEGSKA (reference sequence). CDR3 length equals 16 residues. The CDR3 spells CSARIAGALNTGELFF. The CDR3 DNA reads as TGCAGTGCTAGAATAGCGGGGGCCTTGAACACCGGGGAGCTGTTTTTT.

V is TRBV7-9 and J is TRBJ1-1, with D unclear. Trimming cost V 6 bases and J 11 bases, with 13 bases left between them. The CDR3 is 11 residues long. Germline CDR1 reads SEHNR; CDR2 reads FQNEAQ (reference sequence). For the CDR3, the DNA is TGTGCCAGCAGTTCCTCCCCTTTGGCTTTCTTT. Translated: CASSSSPLAFF.